This T cell receptor beta chain comes out of a study of cytomegalovirus exposure and HLA in healthy donors (dated by TCRdb to 2017 to 2019). Turning to the overall study: An earlier analysis of a few hundred of the donors reported 276 Gb of sequence data and 117 million unique TCR beta sequences obtained from around 190 million T cells. The study combined high-throughput TCR immunosequencing, statistical association of individual TCRs with disease status, and machine learning to predict cytomegalovirus infection status. Among 300 to 500 genotyped donors of the cohort, an average of around 250,000 unique TCR beta nucleotide sequences was sequenced per donor, of which about 18% were non-productive. In a later genetic analysis, genome-wide SNP genotypes for about three fifths of the roughly 670 donors were used, and that subset was treated as a discovery cohort. The study profiled the T cell repertoires of 666 subjects by immunosequencing and related them to cytomegalovirus serostatus. In a later analysis, previously published TCR beta repertoires from 500 to 750 donors were re-analyzed and high-resolution HLA genotyping was added so that TCR occurrence patterns could be studied. Of the approximately 370 genotyped donors, approximately 81% were placed in the genetic ancestry cluster associated with self-reported Caucasian donors. HLA typing included class I and class II loci at four-digit resolution. An early release covering roughly 580 HLA-typed donors comprised approximately 290 gigabases of sequencing data and 65 million to 100 million unique TCR sequences. To decide whether each TCR beta V gene segment behaved as functional or pseudogenic, an earlier analysis of approximately 620 of the donors relied on high-throughput TCR beta sequencing. The number of typed donors differed by locus: about 620-640 for A, B, C, DRB1 and DQB1; 500 to 550 for DQA1; over 600 for DPA1; and about 450 for DPB1. Rather than drawing on any new phenotypic data, the later analysis identified candidate immune exposures from TCR beta sequences and the way those sequences occurred across donors. Roughly five DR-DQ haplotypes were treated as single units for association and clustering because of strong linkage in the cohort. Donor age, sex, ethnicity and CMV serostatus were compiled alongside the repertoire data. All discovery cohort repertoires had been generated using a single sequencing platform. A separate validation cohort of over a hundred different subjects was used in addition to the 666-subject first cohort. The study aimed to test whether cataloging public T cell receptors could reveal signatures of past pathogen exposure.

The library was prepared using the immunoSEQ multiplex PCR assay. The multiplex PCR relied on a mix of 60 forward primers for TCR Vbeta segments and 13 reverse primers for TCR Jbeta segments. A multiplex PCR assay on genomic DNA amplified the CDR3 region of rearranged TCR beta genes. Amplified TCR beta libraries were sequenced as 87-base-pair reads on the Illumina HiSeq System. On the authors' methods: In a later analysis, tens of millions of unique TCR beta chains were counted across the roughly 670 repertoires, and some 10 million of these chains were shared by at least two donors. A nearest-neighbor algorithm error-corrected the raw reads and collapsed the reads into unique sequences, merging closely related sequences to remove PCR and sequencing errors. Alignment of CDR3 sequences to IMGT reference sequences was used to assign V, D and J gene segments. Each retained sequence needed at least a six-nucleotide match to both a V gene segment and a J gene segment. Rearrangements were classified as productive when the CDR3 lacked stop codons and remained in frame with V and J, and all other rearrangements were classified as non-productive. Following IMGT convention, CDR3 was defined as the stretch from the second conserved V-encoded cysteine to the conserved J-encoded phenylalanine. The earlier analysis of more than 450 of the donors excluded sequences that lacked an unambiguous match to a single V gene segment. An earlier analysis of some 610 of the donors called V segments functional above 56.7% productive rearrangements and segregating when the between-donor standard deviation exceeded 5%. A statistical classification framework was built to diagnose cytomegalovirus status from the catalog of TCR beta chain sequences. In a later analysis, V and J genes were assigned by comparing TCR nucleotide sequences against IMGT/GENE-DB human TR gene sequences. Using the TCRdist pipeline, a later analysis assigned CDR3 sequences along with most-parsimonious VDJ recombination scenarios. A later analysis defined each TCR beta chain by its CDR3 amino acid sequence plus V-gene family, and excluded reads lacking a unique V-gene family. In a later analysis, fewer than 650 highly shared, low-generation-probability nucleotide sequences were removed to address suspected cross-contamination and a sequencing artifact. For each public chain, a later analysis derived a clonal expansion index from normalized ranks of inferred template counts within each repertoire. In a later analysis, generation probabilities were computed using a VDJ recombination model fitted to out-of-frame rearrangements, and the results were checked against IGoR. A later analysis scored TCR-TCR, TCR-HLA and TCR-CMV co-occurrence with hypergeometric tests, applying a repertoire-size bias correction to TCR pairs. To estimate false discovery rates, a later analysis permuted the HLA or CMV assignments 20 times. In a later analysis, co-occurring TCRs were grouped using DBSCAN, and TCRdist sequence similarity was added for clustering within HLA-allele-positive subsets. Repertoires with fewer than 30,000 or more than 120,000 public chains were left out of co-occurrence clustering, as were about five repertoires with anomalous nucleotide sharing. Sourced from immuneACCESS, this table was stored by TCRdb with only in-frame sequences that have V and J called. A share of the clones is absent; for the studies checked, an unresolved V gene accounts for under half, and the remainder has no known explanation. V, J and clone size are those of that table, while D and trimming were read from the DNA. This sample holds 45,000 or so clones; around 72% were observed only once. Clones ranked in the top ten supply 3.4% of the sample.

The investigation overall reported the following: The classifier was reported to diagnose cytomegalovirus status with high specificity and sensitivity in both the original cohort and the validation cohort. According to a later analysis, most CMV-associated TCR beta chains appeared to be HLA-restricted, and the HLA associations seemed to be driven largely by CMV exposure. The earlier analysis of around 600 of the donors excluded over 15 rarely observed V segments, including chromosome 9 orphons, because counts were too low. Most TCR sequences were seen in very few donors, while some public TCRs were found in many individuals. The study gave a list of 150 to 200 TCR beta chains associated with cytomegalovirus. When HLA alleles, especially DR and DQ, strongly co-occurred, attributing TCR associations to individual alleles was difficult. Correlated functional status among segregating V segments might be attributable to linkage disequilibrium, but an unknown experimental factor could not be ruled out. Immune exposure information for the cohort was limited to CMV serostatus. In a later genetic analysis, fewer N-insertions in productive TCRs were reported among donors in an Asian-associated ancestry cluster than the roughly 670-donor mean. In this cohort, only TCR beta chains were sequenced, and detectable features were limited by the absence of alpha or paired-chain data. The authors suggested that the approach could potentially be extended to other disease states and immunological phenotypes. At a false discovery rate of 0.05, a later analysis linked under 20,000 TCR beta sequences to specific HLA alleles. An earlier analysis of approximately 590 of the donors showed that most TCR beta V segments appeared in productive rearrangements either about 90% or about 30% of the time, which broadly matched IMGT annotations. In a later analysis, HLA-associated TCR beta chains were found to be more clonally expanded and to have lower generation probabilities than equally common non-associated chains. A later genetic analysis associated a missense DCLRE1C variant with V-gene and J-gene trimming of TCR beta chains, and an independent cohort replicated the association. Sequencing depth was assumed to be roughly uniform across donors in the presence/absence analyses, though that assumption may not hold. A cluster of highly shared sequence variants was judged likely to represent a technical artifact of the sequencing pipeline. In a later analysis, several top co-occurrence clusters were reported to appear linked to parvovirus B19, influenza, CMV and Epstein-Barr virus. Some IMGT-functional V segments, including TRBV6-2 and TRBV6-3, could not be told apart with the 87-base-pair reads, so those segments were excluded. A further reported finding was that TCR beta sequences accurately predicted the HLA-A and HLA-B alleles for most subjects in the first cohort. According to a later analysis, TCR association rates differed among HLA loci, with DRB1 alleles showing the most associated TCRs and HLA-C alleles showing the fewest. A few of the identified cytomegalovirus-associated TCR beta chains were confirmed in vitro to be specific for cytomegalovirus antigens. Because HLA typing was missing for some donors at each locus, association tests included only the typed subset.

V and J are truncated by 10 bases and 2 bases respectively, leaving an intervening sequence of 19 bases. CDR1 MNHEY and CDR2 SMNVEV are derived from the germline V gene (reference sequence). The CDR3 holds 15 amino acids from the cysteine to the phenylalanine. The DNA shown is the 45-base CDR3, in frame from base 1. Remarks on this clone: This clone's antigen is unknown. No much larger clonotype is one base removed from it; base qualities were not supplied.

The cohort consisted of 666 healthy bone marrow donors. All cohort members were sampled while nominally healthy, although unrecorded immune exposures were likely present. The donor was CMV seronegative and belonged to the group of roughly 330 seronegative cohort members. A peripheral blood sample was collected from each donor, and TCR beta sequencing was performed on peripheral blood mononuclear cells. The Qiagen DNeasy Blood Extraction Kit was used to extract genomic DNA from the blood cell samples. The sequenced material came from PBMCs. This receptor was taken from a woman younger than 45 in good health and CMV-seronegative. This chain joins TRBV27 to TRBJ2-3; TRBD2 is perhaps the D gene, given 6 matching bases. The nucleotides are TGTGCCACTCGGCGGGGAGGATGGTTCACAGATACGCAGTATTTT. It specifies CATRRGGWFTDTQYF.